This passage covers 9 T cell receptor beta chains from one sample sequenced in a study of cytomegalovirus exposure and HLA in healthy donors. The primer mix had 60 Vbeta and 13 Jbeta primers. Generated by immunoSEQ multiplex PCR, the TCRdb table keeps only in-frame clones and is missing some. Of 150,000 to 200,000 clones in the sample, 62% were seen once. The sample taken for sequencing was PBMCs. The receptors here all came from a man in his forties or fifties in good health and CMV-seronegative.

As concerns this clone: The junction departs from the called germline gene at one end, perhaps through a read error. The V and J genes are TRBV13 and TRBJ1-5, with 10 bases lining up with TRBD1. The CDR3 runs 15 residues. Germline values: CDR1 PRHDT, CDR2 FYEKMQ (reference sequence). The CDR3 DNA sequence: TGTGCCAGCAGCTTAGGGACAGGGGGCAACCAGCCCCAGCATTTT. It specifies CASSLGTGGNQPQHF. Combining the CDR3 with reference TRBV13 and TRBJ1-5 gives the whole variable domain AAGVIQSPRHLIKEKRETATLKCYPIPRHDTVYWYQQGPGQDPQFLISFYEKMQSDKGSIPDRFSAQQFSDYHSELNMSSLELGDSALYFCASSLGTGGNQPQHFGDGTRLSIL.

The chain couples TRBV7-9 to TRBJ2-5; TRBD2 aligns across 11 bases. Looked up from germline, CDR1 is SEHNR and CDR2 is FQNEAQ (reference sequence). The CDR3 is made up of 16 amino acids. J lost 1 base, V lost 4 bases, and 5 bases had no gene match. CDR3 amino acids: CASSSNSGGGQETQYF. CDR3 in DNA: TGTGCCAGCAGCTCTAATAGCGGGGGGGGCCAAGAGACCCAGTACTTC.

V and J are TRBV18 and TRBJ1-4, with D uncertain. The CDR3 runs to 16 residues. Trimming removed 5 bases at V and 0 bases at J, with 13 bases between. Germline V gives CDR1 KGHSH, CDR2 LQKENI. The CDR3 DNA reads TGTGCCAGCTCAGAGTTCACTATTGCAACTAATGAAAAACTGTTTTTT. This sequence encodes CASSEFTIATNEKLFF.

The rearrangement uses TRBV28 and TRBJ1-1, with TRBD1 matching over 7 bases. Germline V gene data show CDR1 as MDHEN and CDR2 as SYDVKM. This CDR3 is built from 14 residues. With 6 bases clipped from V and 0 bases from J, the junction kept 4 bases outside the gene matches. The CDR3 bases are TGTGCCAGCAGACGGGGACAGCTGAACACTGAAGCTTTCTTT. Residues: CASRRGQLNTEAFF.

CDR3 DNA: TGTGCCAGCAGTGACGGGGGGGTGGGCACAGATACGCAGTATTTT. It encodes CASSDGGVGTDTQYF. V and J are TRBV2 and TRBJ2-3; TRBD2 agrees at 8 bases. Germline assignment: CDR1 SNHLY and CDR2 FYNNEI. This CDR3 spans 15 amino acids. V was pared by 3 bases and J by 1 base, with 3 bases of the junction left unmatched.

The chain couples TRBV18 to TRBJ2-7, with a tentative D call TRBD1 (6 bases). CDR3 length: 18 amino acids. V was pared by 5 bases and J by 2 bases, with 25 bases between. Germline V gene sequence: CDR1 KGHSH, CDR2 LQKENI. The CDR3 region is CASSSNLLTGAPPYEQYF. CDR3 DNA sequence: TGTGCCAGCTCATCCAACCTCTTGACAGGCGCACCCCCCTACGAGCAGTACTTC.

The chain couples TRBV28 to TRBJ2-5; 10 nucleotides align to TRBD2. The assigned J gene may be wrong: the sequence end matches TRBJ2-7 better. In germline, CDR1 is MDHEN, CDR2 SYDVKM. This CDR3 region has 15 residues. The CDR3 DNA follows: TGTGCCAGCAGTTTAGCAGCGGGGGGGAGCTACGAGCAGTACTTC. Encoded protein: CASSLAAGGSYEQYF.

This clone has a handful of counts. V and J are TRBV29-1 and TRBJ2-3; weak D call: TRBD1 (6 bases). This CDR3 contains 14 residues. Trimming cost V 6 bases and J 4 bases, with 17 bases left between them. Looked up from germline, CDR1 is SQVTM and CDR2 is ANQGSEA. CDR3: CSVRDRTSPDTQYF. CDR3 DNA sequence: TGCAGCGTAAGAGACAGGACCTCGCCAGATACGCAGTATTTT.

The rearrangement uses TRBV7-2 and TRBJ2-6, with D hard to call. Trimming left V 5 bases short and J 0 bases short, with 5 bases between. CDR1 is SGHTA and CDR2 is FQGNSA in the germline V gene. The CDR3 is 14 residues long. The CDR3 here is CASSRFSGANVLTF. The CDR3 region has the DNA TGTGCCAGCAGCCGGTTCTCTGGGGCCAACGTCCTGACTTTC.